A single sample gave rise to the 32 T cell receptor beta chains below, sequenced in a study of regulatory T cells in long-lasting Graves disease. As for time point: persistent/refractory GD, antithyroid drugs over 5 years with positive TRAb. Generation of the TCR library employed RNA extracted from PBMCs. Assembly of TCR beta libraries relied on iRepertoire HTBI primers together with Arm-PCR of CDR3 regions. TCRdb ran MiXCR on the multiplex PCR reads and lists one entry per CDR3 protein. Among hundreds of thousands of distinct CDR3 sequences listed, 20% were seen once. The source material was peripheral blood mononuclear cells (PBMCs), sampled when the disease was refractory, from a patient treated with antithyroid drugs. All receptors come from a female donor with Graves disease.

This clonotype came up many times. The chain is built from TRBV29-1 and TRBJ2-5, with D unresolved. The germline CDR1 and CDR2 sequences are SQVTM and ANQGSEA. This CDR3 is built from 12 residues. Trimming removed 6 bases at V and 5 bases at J, with 13 bases between. CDR3 DNA: TGCAGCGTCCCGATGACGGCGGAGACCCAGTACTTC. Amino acid sequence: CSVPMTAETQYF.

A single count supports this clonotype. CDR3 DNA sequence: TGTGCCAGCAGCCCAACCTATTTAGGGGGTAACGAGCAGTACTTC. This codes for CASSPTYLGGNEQYF. V gene TRBV7-3 combines with J gene TRBJ2-7; tentative D call: TRBD1 (6 bases). Germline CDR1 SGHTA, CDR2 FQGTGA. The CDR3 has 15 amino acids. Trimming took off 5 bases at V and 5 bases at J, with 19 bases between the two ends.

This clonotype was picked up many times. The chain employs TRBV12-3 or TRBV12-4 and TRBJ2-2; 9 bases line up with TRBD1. This CDR3 has 15 amino acids. V shed 7 bases and J 1 base; nucleotides not matched to a gene: 4. DNA of the CDR3: TGTGCCAGCACGCGGGACAGGGTGAACACCGGGGAGCTGTTTTTT. It codes for CASTRDRVNTGELFF.

This clonotype appeared many times. The V gene is TRBV12-3 or TRBV12-4, the J gene TRBJ2-7; D is unclear. The CDR3 consists of 11 residues. Trimming left V 3 bases short and J 7 bases short, with 7 bases between. The CDR3 here is CASSFLIEQYF. CDR3 in DNA: TGTGCCAGCAGTTTTCTGATAGAGCAGTACTTC.

This clonotype occurred many times. V is TRBV6-1 and J is TRBJ2-7; the match to TRBD2 covers 12 bases. V trimming: 5 bases; J trimming: 0 bases; junction bases outside the gene matches: 5. Germline V lookup: CDR1 MNHNS, CDR2 SASEGT. This CDR3 contains 16 residues. The CDR3 protein is CASSRTSGVLSYEQYF. The CDR3 DNA reads as TGTGCCAGCAGTCGGACTAGCGGGGTCCTCTCCTACGAGCAGTACTTC.

V is TRBV11-2 and J is TRBJ2-7; D is unclear. Per germline, CDR1 SGHAT and CDR2 FQNNGV. Trimming took 11 bases from V and 2 from J, leaving 16 bases between them. The CDR3 has 13 amino acids. For the CDR3, the DNA is TGTGCCTGGAGTTGGAAAAGCGCCTACGAGCAGTACTTC. Protein sequence: CAWSWKSAYEQYF. The entire variable domain, with the rest obtained from reference TRBV11-2 and TRBJ2-7, is as follows: EAGVAQSPRYKIIEKRQSVAFWCNPISGHATLYWYQQILGQGPKLLIQFQNNGVVDDSQLPKDRFSAERLKGVDSTLKIQPAKLEDSAVYLCAWSWKSAYEQYFGPGTRLTVT.

V and J are TRBV20-1 and TRBJ2-7, with D possibly TRBD1 on 6 matching bases. The CDR3 has 11 residues. Germline V gene lookup returns CDR1 DFQATT and CDR2 SNEGSKA (reference sequence). V was trimmed by 6 bases and J by 9 bases, leaving 15 bases between them. CDR3 in amino acids: CSAHTGTRQYF. The CDR3 DNA sequence: TGCAGTGCGCATACCGGGACAAGGCAGTACTTC.

The chain is built from TRBV5-1 and TRBJ2-7; D unresolved. V lost 4 bases and J lost 5, with 10 bases in between. The CDR3 runs to 12 residues. The germline gives CDR1 SGHRS, CDR2 YFSETQ. In DNA, the CDR3 is TGCGCCAGCAGCGGCGGCCTCGACGAGCAGTACTTC. This sequence encodes CASSGGLDEQYF.

This clonotype was found a few times. The gene calls are TRBV20-1 and TRBJ2-2; TRBD1 matches 8 bases. The germline V gene encodes CDR1 DFQATT and CDR2 SNEGSKA (reference sequence). This CDR3 is 13 amino acids long. The CDR3 reads CIARQGFNGELFF. The CDR3 region has the DNA TGCATTGCACGACAGGGGTTCAACGGGGAGCTGTTTTTT.

This clonotype showed up many times. The CDR3 protein is CSARRRQDYPYGYTF. In DNA, the CDR3 is TGCAGTGCTAGACGTCGCCAGGACTACCCCTATGGCTACACCTTC. This rearrangement joins TRBV20-1 to TRBJ1-2; D unresolved. The CDR3 spans 15 residues. Between the trimmed V and J ends, which lost 2 bases and 4 bases, there was a span of 17 bases. Germline assignment: CDR1 DFQATT and CDR2 SNEGSKA (reference sequence).

This clonotype was counted many times. J is TRBJ1-2 and V is TRBV7-9, with D maybe TRBD1 (5 bases). The CDR3 consists of 14 residues. Trimming took off 5 bases at V and 7 bases at J, with 17 bases between the two ends. The germline CDR1 and CDR2 sequences are SEHNR and FQNEAQ (reference sequence). The CDR3 sequence: CASSPPVSGGGYTF. CDR3 sequence (DNA): TGTGCCAGCAGCCCTCCGGTCTCTGGGGGTGGCTACACCTTC.

In regard to this clonotype: A single base separates this from a much larger clone, so it may be a read error. The chain links TRBV27 to TRBJ2-7; D call uncertain. CDR3 length: 12 amino acids. V was cut by 6 bases and J by 3 bases, with 9 bases left in between. Germline V gene lookup returns CDR1 MNHEY and CDR2 SMNVEV (reference sequence). The CDR3: CASSNKDYEQYF. The CDR3 DNA reads as TGTGCCAGCAGCAACAAGGACTACGAGCAGTACTTC.

V usage is TRBV5-1 and J usage is TRBJ2-2; either TRBD1 or TRBD2 may fit D (5 bases each). The CDR3 extends over 15 amino acids. V gave up 4 bases and J gave up 2 bases, with 12 bases separating them. Germline V CDR1 and CDR2: SGHRS, YFSETQ. In DNA, the CDR3 is TGCGCCAGCAGCCCCGGGACCAGCAACACCGGGGAGCTGTTTTTT. Translation gives CASSPGTSNTGELFF. Filled out from reference TRBV5-1 and TRBJ2-2, the complete variable domain reads KAGVTQTPRYLIKTRGQQVTLSCSPISGHRSVSWYQQTPGQGLQFLFEYFSETQRNKGNFPGRFSGRQFSNSRSEMNVSTLELGDSALYLCASSPGTSNTGELFFGEGSRLTVL.

V gene TRBV19 combines with J gene TRBJ2-4; a possible D gene is TRBD1 (6 bases). The germline V gene encodes CDR1 LNHDA and CDR2 SQIVND (reference sequence). The CDR3 totals 15 residues. Trimming took off 5 bases at V and 0 bases at J, with 11 bases between the two ends. The CDR3 spells CASSPRDIAKNIQYF. In nucleotides, the CDR3 is TGTGCCAGTAGTCCTCGGGACATAGCCAAAAACATTCAGTACTTC.

This clonotype was picked up a small number of times. CDR3 in DNA: TGTGCCAGCAGTGGGGTATATAGCAATCAGCCCCAGCATTTT. Encoded protein: CASSGVYSNQPQHF. This chain links TRBV6-1 with TRBJ1-5; D is unresolved. The CDR3 runs 14 residues. The germline gives CDR1 MNHNS, CDR2 SASEGT. Trimming pared 4 bases from V and 0 bases from J, leaving 7 bases between.

Regarding this clonotype: A much larger clone differs from this one at a single base, so this may be a read error. This chain uses TRBV19 with TRBJ1-1; 9 bases are shared with TRBD1. The CDR3 spans 15 residues. V was pared by 7 bases and J by 5 bases, with 11 bases of the junction left unmatched. Germline CDR1 LNHDA, CDR2 SQIVND (reference sequence). The CDR3 coding sequence is TGTGCCAGTAATCCGCCGGGACAGGGATGGACTGAAGCTTTCTTT. Protein sequence: CASNPPGQGWTEAFF.

At least ten counts were recorded for this clonotype. V usage is TRBV28 and J usage is TRBJ2-7, with 12 bases lining up with TRBD1. The CDR3 has 15 residues. The germline gives CDR1 MDHEN, CDR2 SYDVKM. V lost 5 bases to trimming and J lost 5 bases; unmatched junction nucleotides: 7. CDR3 amino acids: CASSTPGQGADEQYF. CDR3 nucleotide sequence: TGTGCCAGCAGTACTCCGGGACAGGGGGCCGACGAGCAGTACTTC.

This clonotype has only a few counts. The chain combines TRBV7-2 with TRBJ2-1; 9 bases agree with TRBD2. There are 18 residues in the CDR3. The junction had 11 bases not matched to a gene; V was cut back by 5 bases and J by 0 bases. Germline lookup yields CDR1 SGHTA and CDR2 FQGNSA. CDR3 bases: TGTGCCAGCAGCCTCACCGGGACTAGCCCAAGCTCCTACAATGAGCAGTTCTTC. Translated, it gives CASSLTGTSPSSYNEQFF.

Ten or more counts support this clonotype. The rearrangement uses TRBV7-8 and TRBJ2-4; TRBD2 agrees at 7 bases. The V gene's germline CDR1 is SGHVS and CDR2 FQNEAQ. After removal of 7 bases from V and 1 base from J, the junction contained 13 bases not matched to a gene. This CDR3 has 17 residues. The CDR3 reads CASMGREVRRAKNIQYF. The DNA of the CDR3 is TGTGCCAGCATGGGGAGGGAGGTGCGTAGGGCCAAAAACATTCAGTACTTC.

Concerning this clonotype itself: A clone one base away is much larger, so this may be a read error. The DNA for the CDR3 is TGTGCCAGCAGTTTCGCAGGGTCGAGGGGGACCAACGTCCTGACTTTC. It encodes CASSFAGSRGTNVLTF. The chain joins TRBV28 to TRBJ2-6, with D possibly matching TRBD1 (6 bases). Germline assignment: CDR1 MDHEN and CDR2 SYDVKM. The CDR3 has 16 amino acids. Trimming left V 3 bases short and J 8 bases short, with 17 bases between.

This clonotype was found a few times. V is TRBV7-9 and J is TRBJ1-5, with D perhaps matching TRBD1 (6 bases). Trimming took 2 bases from V and 3 from J, leaving 14 bases between them. This CDR3 contains 16 residues. The germline gives CDR1 SEHNR, CDR2 FQNEAQ (reference sequence). CDR3 in DNA: TGTGCCAGCAGCTTATTCACTGGGGGCCTCAATCAGCCCCAGCATTTT. Its translation is CASSLFTGGLNQPQHF.

This clonotype was picked up many times. The chain joins TRBV5-1 to TRBJ2-7; 7 bases match TRBD1. V gave up 1 base and J gave up 3 bases; unmatched junction bases: 4. The CDR3 has 14 amino acids. Germline-derived CDR1 and CDR2 are SGHRS and YFSETQ. The CDR3 spells CASSLSGQNYEQYF. The CDR3 coding sequence is TGCGCCAGCAGCTTGTCGGGACAGAACTACGAGCAGTACTTC.

This clonotype has a handful of counts. The genes are TRBV3-1 and TRBJ1-6, with D hard to call. CDR1 and CDR2 (germline): LGHDT, YNNKEL (reference sequence). Deletions cut 5 bases from V and 7 bases from J, with 9 bases between. CDR3 size: 13 residues. DNA of the CDR3: TGTGCCAGCAGCTCGTCGCGAAATTCACCCCTCCACTTT. Translation: CASSSSRNSPLHF.

The gene calls are TRBV19 and TRBJ2-7; TRBD2 aligns across 9 bases. Per the germline V gene, CDR1 is LNHDA and CDR2 is SQIVND (reference sequence). The CDR3 sequence is 15 residues long. V was clipped by 5 bases and J by 5 bases; unmatched bases: 10. For the CDR3, the DNA is TGTGCCAGTAGTGGTCTAGGACTAGCGCACAACGAGCAGTACTTC. Protein: CASSGLGLAHNEQYF.

This chain joins TRBV29-1 and TRBJ2-5; 7 nucleotides align to TRBD2. Per germline, CDR1 SQVTM and CDR2 ANQGSEA. This CDR3 has 15 residues. After removal of 6 bases from V and 4 bases from J, the junction contained 14 bases not matched to a gene. The CDR3 DNA follows: TGCAGCGTCTCCCCTGGGACCTCGGGGGGAGAGACCCAGTACTTC. Protein: CSVSPGTSGGETQYF. The full variable domain, rest sourced from reference TRBV29-1 and TRBJ2-5, is SAVISQKPSRDICQRGTSLTIQCQVDSQVTMMFWYRQQPGQSLTLIATANQGSEATYESGFVIDKFPISRPNLTFSTLTVSNMSPEDSSIYLCSVSPGTSGGETQYFGPGTRLLVL.

The chain uses TRBV18 and TRBJ1-1, with D tentatively TRBD1 (6 bases). The CDR3 runs 15 residues. V lost 4 bases to trimming and J lost 3 bases, with 15 bases between them. Looked up from germline, CDR1 is KGHSH and CDR2 is LQKENI. The CDR3 sequence is CASSRWEGDDTEAFF. The CDR3 coding sequence is TGTGCCAGCTCACGCTGGGAGGGGGACGACACTGAAGCTTTCTTT. Full variable domain (missing parts from reference TRBV18 and TRBJ1-1): NAGVMQNPRHLVRRRGQEARLRCSPMKGHSHVYWYRQLPEEGLKFMVYLQKENIIDESGMPKERFSAEFPKEGPSILRIQQVVRGDSAAYFCASSRWEGDDTEAFFGQGTRLTVV.

The chain joins TRBV5-1 to TRBJ2-3, with 7 bases matching TRBD2. V was pared by 0 bases and J by 4 bases, with 5 bases of the junction left unmatched. Germline CDR1 and CDR2: SGHRS and YFSETQ. This CDR3 region has 15 residues. The CDR3 bases are TGCGCCAGCAGCTTGGACTCCCGGGAGGCAGATACGCAGTATTTT. Its protein product is CASSLDSREADTQYF. The complete variable domain, with remaining parts taken from reference TRBV5-1 and TRBJ2-3, reads KAGVTQTPRYLIKTRGQQVTLSCSPISGHRSVSWYQQTPGQGLQFLFEYFSETQRNKGNFPGRFSGRQFSNSRSEMNVSTLELGDSALYLCASSLDSREADTQYFGPGTRLTVL.

About this clonotype itself: A read error may explain this, as a much larger clone is one base away. The chain couples TRBV6-1 to TRBJ1-5; maybe TRBD1 (6 bases). Germline assignment: CDR1 MNHNS and CDR2 SASEGT. The CDR3 runs to 14 residues. The V end lost 5 bases, the J end lost 7 bases, and 15 bases lay between the germline ends. The CDR3 here is CASSPEGGGQPQHF. In DNA form, the CDR3 reads TGTGCCAGCAGTCCGGAGGGGGGGGGACAGCCCCAGCATTTT.

Many counts were recorded for this clonotype. CDR3 protein: CASSGLGPEAFF. The CDR3 DNA follows: TGTGCCAGCAGTGGCCTTGGTCCTGAAGCTTTCTTT. The genes are TRBV27 and TRBJ1-1; D unclear. The CDR3 is 12 residues long. Between the trimmed V and J ends, which lost 5 bases and 6 bases, there was a span of 10 bases. Germline CDR1 and CDR2: MNHEY and SMNVEV (reference sequence).

Ten or more counts support this clonotype. The CDR3 region is CASSLRQDQPQHF. The CDR3 DNA is TGTGCCAGCAGTTTACGACAGGATCAGCCCCAGCATTTT. This chain links TRBV27 with TRBJ1-5, with TRBD1 as a possible D gene (6 bases). Germline CDR1 and CDR2: MNHEY and SMNVEV (reference sequence). Trimming took 2 bases from V and 5 from J, leaving 7 bases between them. This CDR3 comprises 13 residues.

This clonotype appeared a few times. V and J are TRBV19 and TRBJ2-5, with D possibly TRBD1 on 6 matching bases. In germline, CDR1 is LNHDA, CDR2 SQIVND (reference sequence). CDR3 length: 14 amino acids. Trimming shortened V by 2 bases and J by 1 base, and 8 bases separated the two germline ends. CDR3 loop: CASSIQGFQETQYF. The CDR3 DNA is TGTGCCAGTAGTATACAGGGGTTCCAAGAGACCCAGTACTTC.

This clonotype was seen repeatedly, ten times or more. The chain joins TRBV11-2 to TRBJ2-7, with 7 bases identical to TRBD2. Germline values: CDR1 SGHAT, CDR2 FQNNGV. V was pared by 1 base and J by 2 bases, with 5 bases of the junction left unmatched. CDR3 length equals 15 residues. The CDR3, as DNA: TGTGCCAGCAGCTTAGCCGGGACTACCACCTACGAGCAGTACTTC. Amino acid sequence: CASSLAGTTTYEQYF. The variable domain in full, completed from reference TRBV11-2 and TRBJ2-7, reads EAGVAQSPRYKIIEKRQSVAFWCNPISGHATLYWYQQILGQGPKLLIQFQNNGVVDDSQLPKDRFSAERLKGVDSTLKIQPAKLEDSAVYLCASSLAGTTTYEQYFGPGTRLTVT.